This TCR beta chain was found in a study of glioma-infiltrating T cells. Findings and caveats of the study: Tissue and blood shared very few CDR3 sequences. Above-expected tissue-blood divergence occurred in all gliomas, most in low-grade ones.

The CDR3 runs to 16 residues. Germline lookup yields CDR1 DFQATT and CDR2 SNEGSKA (reference sequence). This clonotype was seen a few times. Its antigen is not known. A much bigger clone sits one base away, suggesting this may be a read error. Using RNA template, CDR3s of TCR alpha and beta were amplified with iRepertoire arm-PCR. One-step reverse transcription and amplification started from about 100-400 ng of tissue mRNA or PBMC total RNA. One entry per CDR3 protein, called by TCRdb with MiXCR from the multiplex PCR reads. The sample carries around 43,000 distinct CDR3 sequences, approximately 20% recorded once.

This receptor was identified in a human donor with low-grade glioma or glioblastoma, undergoing nonglioma brain surgery, or in good health (not recorded which). The chain has TRBV20-1 and TRBJ2-2; 8 bases fit TRBD2. The sample was glioma tissue, nonneoplastic brain tissue, or PBMCs (not recorded which). In DNA, the CDR3 is TGCGGTGCTAGGAGACCGGGACTAGAGAACACCGGGGAGCTGTTTTTT. Protein sequence: CGARRPGLENTGELFF.